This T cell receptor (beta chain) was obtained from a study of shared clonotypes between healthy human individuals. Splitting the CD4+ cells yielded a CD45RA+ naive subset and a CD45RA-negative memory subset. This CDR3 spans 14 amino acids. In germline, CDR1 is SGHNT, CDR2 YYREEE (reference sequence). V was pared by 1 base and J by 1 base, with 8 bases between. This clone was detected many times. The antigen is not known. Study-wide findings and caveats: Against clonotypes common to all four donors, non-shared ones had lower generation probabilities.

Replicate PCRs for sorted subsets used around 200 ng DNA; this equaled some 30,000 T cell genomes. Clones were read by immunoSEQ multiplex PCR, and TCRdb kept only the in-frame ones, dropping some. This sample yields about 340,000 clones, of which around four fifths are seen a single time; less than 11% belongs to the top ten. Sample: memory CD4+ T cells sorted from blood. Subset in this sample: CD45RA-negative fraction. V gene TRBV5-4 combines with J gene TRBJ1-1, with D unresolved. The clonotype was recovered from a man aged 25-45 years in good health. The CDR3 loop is CASSLSQSNTEAFF. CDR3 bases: TGTGCCAGCAGCTTGTCGCAGTCGAACACTGAAGCTTTCTTT.